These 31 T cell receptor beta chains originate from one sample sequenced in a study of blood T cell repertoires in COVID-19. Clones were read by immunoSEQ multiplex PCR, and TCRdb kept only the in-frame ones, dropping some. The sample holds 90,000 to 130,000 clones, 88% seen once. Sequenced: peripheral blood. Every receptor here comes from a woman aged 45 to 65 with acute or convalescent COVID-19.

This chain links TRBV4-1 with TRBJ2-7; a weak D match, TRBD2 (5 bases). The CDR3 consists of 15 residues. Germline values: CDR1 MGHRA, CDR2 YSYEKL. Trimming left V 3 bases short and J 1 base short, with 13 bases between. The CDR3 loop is CASSQGSGFSYEQYF. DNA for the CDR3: TGCGCCAGCAGCCAGGGGAGTGGGTTTTCCTACGAGCAGTACTTC.

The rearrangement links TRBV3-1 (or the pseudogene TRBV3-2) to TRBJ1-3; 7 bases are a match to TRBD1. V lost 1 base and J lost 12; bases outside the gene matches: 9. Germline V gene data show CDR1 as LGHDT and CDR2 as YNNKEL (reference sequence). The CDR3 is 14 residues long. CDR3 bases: TGTGCCAGCAGCCAAGGGACAGGCGGGGAATACATATATTTT. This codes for CASSQGTGGEYIYF.

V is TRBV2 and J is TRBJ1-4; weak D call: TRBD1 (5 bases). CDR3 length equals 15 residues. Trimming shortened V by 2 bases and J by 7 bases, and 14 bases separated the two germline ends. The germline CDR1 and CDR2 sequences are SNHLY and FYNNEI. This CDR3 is CASSESRVQVEKLFF. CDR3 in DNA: TGTGCCAGCAGTGAAAGCAGGGTGCAGGTTGAAAAACTGTTTTTT.

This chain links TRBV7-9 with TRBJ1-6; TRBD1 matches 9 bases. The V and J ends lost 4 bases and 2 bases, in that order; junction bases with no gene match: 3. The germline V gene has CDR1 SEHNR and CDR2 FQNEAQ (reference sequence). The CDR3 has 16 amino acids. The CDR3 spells CASSSQGATYNSPLHF. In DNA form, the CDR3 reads TGTGCCAGCAGCTCACAGGGGGCTACCTATAATTCACCCCTCCACTTT.

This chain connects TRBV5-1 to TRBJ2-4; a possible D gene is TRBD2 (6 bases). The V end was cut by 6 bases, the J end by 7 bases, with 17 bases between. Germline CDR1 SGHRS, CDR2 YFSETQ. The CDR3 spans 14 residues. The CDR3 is CASTVDGSGNIQYF. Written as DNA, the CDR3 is TGCGCCAGCACGGTGGACGGGAGTGGCAACATTCAGTACTTC.

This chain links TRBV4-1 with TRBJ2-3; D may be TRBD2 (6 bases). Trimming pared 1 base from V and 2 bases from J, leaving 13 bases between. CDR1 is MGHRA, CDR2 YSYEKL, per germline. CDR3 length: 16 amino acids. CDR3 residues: CASSQALAYFTDTQYF. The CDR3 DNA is TGCGCCAGCAGCCAAGCCCTAGCGTACTTCACAGATACGCAGTATTTT.

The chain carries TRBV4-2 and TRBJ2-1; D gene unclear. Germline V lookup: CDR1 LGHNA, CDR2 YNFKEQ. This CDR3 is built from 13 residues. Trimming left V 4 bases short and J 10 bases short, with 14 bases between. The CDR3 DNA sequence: TGTGCCAGCAGCCCCCTGGGCCCCGGCGAGCAGTTCTTC. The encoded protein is CASSPLGPGEQFF.

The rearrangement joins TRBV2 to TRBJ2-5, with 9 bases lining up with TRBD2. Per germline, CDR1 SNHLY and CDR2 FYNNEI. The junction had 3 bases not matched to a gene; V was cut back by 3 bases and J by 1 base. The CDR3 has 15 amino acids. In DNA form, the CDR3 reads TGTGCCAGCAGTGAGGGGGGACTAGCCCAAGAGACCCAGTACTTC. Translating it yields CASSEGGLAQETQYF.

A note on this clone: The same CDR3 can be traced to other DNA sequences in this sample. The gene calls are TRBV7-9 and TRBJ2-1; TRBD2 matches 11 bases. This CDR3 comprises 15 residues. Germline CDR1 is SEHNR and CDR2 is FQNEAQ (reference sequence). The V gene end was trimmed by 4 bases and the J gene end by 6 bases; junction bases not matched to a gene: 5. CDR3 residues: CASSSTSGRRNEQFF. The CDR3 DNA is TGTGCCAGCAGCTCCACTAGCGGGAGACGCAATGAGCAGTTCTTC.

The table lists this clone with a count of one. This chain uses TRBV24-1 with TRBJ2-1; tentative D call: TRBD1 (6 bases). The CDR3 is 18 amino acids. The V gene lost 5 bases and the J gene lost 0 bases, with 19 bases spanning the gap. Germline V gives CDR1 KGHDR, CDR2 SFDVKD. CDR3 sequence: CATSGGTGYWSSYNEQFF. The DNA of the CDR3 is TGTGCCACCAGTGGGGGAACAGGGTATTGGAGCTCCTACAATGAGCAGTTCTTC.

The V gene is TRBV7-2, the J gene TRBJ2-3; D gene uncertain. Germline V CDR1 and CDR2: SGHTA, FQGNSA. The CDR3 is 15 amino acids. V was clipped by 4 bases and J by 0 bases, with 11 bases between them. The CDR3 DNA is TGTGCCAGCAGCTCGAACTACGGCAGCACAGATACGCAGTATTTT. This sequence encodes CASSSNYGSTDTQYF.

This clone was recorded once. The CDR3 here is CASSPVGAGGGNEQFF. The CDR3 DNA sequence: TGTGCCAGTAGTCCAGTCGGGGCGGGAGGTGGCAATGAGCAGTTCTTC. The chain joins TRBV19 to TRBJ2-1; 8 nucleotides agree with TRBD2. In germline, CDR1 is LNHDA, CDR2 SQIVND (reference sequence). The J segment lost 6 bases and the V segment lost 5 bases, leaving 12 bases of the junction unmatched. CDR3 size: 16 residues. Drawing the rest from reference TRBV19 and TRBJ2-1, the complete variable domain is DGGITQSPKYLFRKEGQNVTLSCEQNLNHDAMYWYRQDPGQGLRLIYYSQIVNDFQKGDIAEGYSVSREKKESFPLTVTSAQKNPTAFYLCASSPVGAGGGNEQFFGPGTRLTVL.

The CDR3 loop reads CASSENRVSSGNTIYF. CDR3 bases: TGTGCCAGCAGTGAAAACAGGGTATCCTCTGGAAACACCATATATTTT. V gene TRBV6-1 combines with J gene TRBJ1-3; D possibly corresponds to TRBD1 (6 bases). The CDR3 has 16 amino acids. Trimming took off 2 bases at V and 0 bases at J, with 11 bases between the two ends. Germline V gives CDR1 MNHNS, CDR2 SASEGT.

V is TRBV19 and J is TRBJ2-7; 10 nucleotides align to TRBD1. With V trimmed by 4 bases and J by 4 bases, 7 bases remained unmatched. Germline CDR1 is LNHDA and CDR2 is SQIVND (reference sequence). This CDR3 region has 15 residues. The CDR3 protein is CASSTLTGGKYEQYF. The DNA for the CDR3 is TGTGCCAGTAGTACCTTGACAGGGGGCAAGTACGAGCAGTACTTC. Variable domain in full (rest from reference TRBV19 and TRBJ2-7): DGGITQSPKYLFRKEGQNVTLSCEQNLNHDAMYWYRQDPGQGLRLIYYSQIVNDFQKGDIAEGYSVSREKKESFPLTVTSAQKNPTAFYLCASSTLTGGKYEQYFGPGTRLTVT.

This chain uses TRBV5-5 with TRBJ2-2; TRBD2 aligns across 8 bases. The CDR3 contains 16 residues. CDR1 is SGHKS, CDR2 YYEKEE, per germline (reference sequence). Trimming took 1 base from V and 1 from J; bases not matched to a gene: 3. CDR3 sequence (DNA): TGTGCCAGCAGCTTGACTAGCGGAGTGAACACCGGGGAGCTGTTTTTT. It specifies CASSLTSGVNTGELFF.

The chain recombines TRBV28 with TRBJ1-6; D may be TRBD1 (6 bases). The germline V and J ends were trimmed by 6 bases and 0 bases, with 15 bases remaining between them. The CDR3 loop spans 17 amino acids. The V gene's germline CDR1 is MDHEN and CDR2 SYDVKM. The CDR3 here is CASRGLQGSSYNSPLHF. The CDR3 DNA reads TGTGCCAGCAGAGGACTTCAGGGGAGCTCCTATAATTCACCCCTCCACTTT.

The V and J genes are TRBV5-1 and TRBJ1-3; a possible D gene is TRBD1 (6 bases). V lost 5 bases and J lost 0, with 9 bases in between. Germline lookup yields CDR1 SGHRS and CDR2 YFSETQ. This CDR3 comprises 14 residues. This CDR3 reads CASRTGFSGNTIYF. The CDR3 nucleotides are TGCGCCAGCAGAACAGGGTTCTCTGGAAACACCATATATTTT.

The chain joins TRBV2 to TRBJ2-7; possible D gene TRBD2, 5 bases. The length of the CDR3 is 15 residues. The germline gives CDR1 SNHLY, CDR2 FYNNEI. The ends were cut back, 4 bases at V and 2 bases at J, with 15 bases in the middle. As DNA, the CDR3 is TGTGCCAGCAGTGCCAAAACGAGCGGCCCCTACGAGCAGTACTTC. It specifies CASSAKTSGPYEQYF.

DNA for the CDR3: TGTGCCAGCAGTTTTAGTGGCAGGGCCGATACGCAGTATTTT. Its protein product is CASSFSGRADTQYF. The chain carries TRBV28 and TRBJ2-3; D perhaps matches TRBD1 (5 bases). The CDR3 runs to 14 residues. Trimming removed 3 bases at V and 6 bases at J, with 13 bases between. Per the germline V gene, CDR1 is MDHEN and CDR2 is SYDVKM.

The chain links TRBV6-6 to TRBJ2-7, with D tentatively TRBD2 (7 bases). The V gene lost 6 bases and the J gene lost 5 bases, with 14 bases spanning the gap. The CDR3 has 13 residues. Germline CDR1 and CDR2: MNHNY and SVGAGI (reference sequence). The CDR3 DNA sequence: TGTGCCAGCAGACGTACAGGGAGGGACGAGCAGTACTTC. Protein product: CASRRTGRDEQYF.

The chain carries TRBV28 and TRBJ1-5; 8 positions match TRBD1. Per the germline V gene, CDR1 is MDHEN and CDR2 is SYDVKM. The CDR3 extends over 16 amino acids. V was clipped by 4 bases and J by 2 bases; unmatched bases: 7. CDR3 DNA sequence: TGTGCCAGCAGTTACAGGACAGGGCAACGCAATCAGCCCCAGCATTTT. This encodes CASSYRTGQRNQPQHF.

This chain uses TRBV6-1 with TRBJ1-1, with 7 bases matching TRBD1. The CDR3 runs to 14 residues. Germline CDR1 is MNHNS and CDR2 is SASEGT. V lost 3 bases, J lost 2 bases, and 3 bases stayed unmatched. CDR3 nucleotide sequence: TGTGCCAGCAGTGACGGGACAGCAAACACTGAAGCTTTCTTT. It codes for CASSDGTANTEAFF.

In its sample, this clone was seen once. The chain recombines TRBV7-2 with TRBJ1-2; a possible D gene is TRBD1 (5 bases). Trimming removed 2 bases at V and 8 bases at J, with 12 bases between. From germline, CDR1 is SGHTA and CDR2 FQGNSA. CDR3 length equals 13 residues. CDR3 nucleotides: TGTGCCAGCAGCTTATTGGGGCTGGGCGGCTACACCTTC. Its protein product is CASSLLGLGGYTF.

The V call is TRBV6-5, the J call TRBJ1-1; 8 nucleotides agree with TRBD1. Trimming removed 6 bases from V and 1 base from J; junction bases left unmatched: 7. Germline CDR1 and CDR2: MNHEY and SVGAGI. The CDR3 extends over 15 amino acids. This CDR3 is CASRTGGRANTEAFF. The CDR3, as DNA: TGTGCCAGCAGAACAGGGGGTCGGGCGAACACTGAAGCTTTCTTT.

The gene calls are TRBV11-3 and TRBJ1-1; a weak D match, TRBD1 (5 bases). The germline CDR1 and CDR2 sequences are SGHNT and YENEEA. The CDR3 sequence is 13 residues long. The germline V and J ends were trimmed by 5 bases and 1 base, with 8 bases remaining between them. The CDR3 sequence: CASSVDTNTEAFF. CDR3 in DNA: TGTGCCAGCAGCGTGGACACGAACACTGAAGCTTTCTTT.

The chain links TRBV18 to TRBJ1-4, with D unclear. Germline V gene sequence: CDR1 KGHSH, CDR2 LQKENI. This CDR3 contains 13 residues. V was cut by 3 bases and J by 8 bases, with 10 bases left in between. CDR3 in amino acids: CASSPGQKEKLFF. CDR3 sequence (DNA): TGTGCCAGCTCACCGGGCCAGAAGGAAAAACTGTTTTTT.

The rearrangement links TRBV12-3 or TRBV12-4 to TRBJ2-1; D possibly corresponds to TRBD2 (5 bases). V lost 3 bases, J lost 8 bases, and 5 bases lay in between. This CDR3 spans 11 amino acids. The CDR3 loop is CASSLEDEQFF. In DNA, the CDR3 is TGTGCCAGCAGTTTGGAGGATGAGCAGTTCTTC.

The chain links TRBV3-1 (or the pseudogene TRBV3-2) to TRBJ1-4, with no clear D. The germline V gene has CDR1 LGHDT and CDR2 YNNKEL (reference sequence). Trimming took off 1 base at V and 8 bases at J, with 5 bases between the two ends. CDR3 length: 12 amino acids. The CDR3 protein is CASSQVREKLFF. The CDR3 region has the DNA TGTGCCAGCAGCCAAGTGAGGGAAAAACTGTTTTTT.

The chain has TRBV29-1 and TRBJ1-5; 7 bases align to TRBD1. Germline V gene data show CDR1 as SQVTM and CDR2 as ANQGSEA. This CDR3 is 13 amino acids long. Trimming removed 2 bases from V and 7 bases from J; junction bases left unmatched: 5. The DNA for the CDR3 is TGCAGCGTTGAACAGGGGGTCGGGCAGCCCCAGCATTTT. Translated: CSVEQGVGQPQHF. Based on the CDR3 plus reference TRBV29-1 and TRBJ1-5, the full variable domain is SAVISQKPSRDICQRGTSLTIQCQVDSQVTMMFWYRQQPGQSLTLIATANQGSEATYESGFVIDKFPISRPNLTFSTLTVSNMSPEDSSIYLCSVEQGVGQPQHFGDGTRLSIL.

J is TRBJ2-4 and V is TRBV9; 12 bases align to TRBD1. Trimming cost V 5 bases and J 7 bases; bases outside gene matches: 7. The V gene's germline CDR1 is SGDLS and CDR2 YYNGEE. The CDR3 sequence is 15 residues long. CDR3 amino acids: CASSDLGQGANIQYF. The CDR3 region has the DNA TGTGCCAGCAGTGACCTGGGACAGGGGGCGAACATTCAGTACTTC.

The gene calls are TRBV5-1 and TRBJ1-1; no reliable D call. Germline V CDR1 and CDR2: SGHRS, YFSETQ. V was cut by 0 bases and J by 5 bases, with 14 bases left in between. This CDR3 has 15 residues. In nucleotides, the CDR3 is TGCGCCAGCAGCTTGGAAGGCGGGGAGGTGACTGAAGCTTTCTTT. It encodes CASSLEGGEVTEAFF.